A selection of T cell receptor beta chains follows, all from one sample in a study of blood T cell repertoires in COVID-19. TCRdb keeps only in-frame clones here, not all; method: immunoSEQ multiplex PCR. The data hold a few hundred thousand clones, with around 87% observed a single time. The specimen sequenced was peripheral blood. Every receptor here comes from a woman in her forties or fifties who had recovered from COVID-19. Both conserved end residues are part of each CDR3. The order of the fields is D gene, V gene, clone size, J gene, CDR3 DNA, CDR3 protein. The D gene is left open where the match is weak. Clone sizes are given selectively: once, few, many, or a class where the clone is expanded.

>-|TRBV6-5|-|TRBJ2-2
TGTGCCAGCAGTTACGGACTAAACACCGGGGAGCTGTTTTTT
CASSYGLNTGELFF
>TRBD2|TRBV19|-|TRBJ2-3
TGTGCCAGTAGTGAAGGACTAGCGGTGACAGATACGCAGTATTTT
CASSEGLAVTDTQYF
>TRBD1|TRBV7-3|once|TRBJ1-2
TGTGCCAGCAGCTTGGACGTGGACAGGGTCTGGATCTATGGCTACACCTTC
CASSLDVDRVWIYGYTF
>-|TRBV4-3|-|TRBJ1-5
TGCGCCAGCAGCCAAGATCGAGAACAGCCCCAGCATTTT
CASSQDREQPQHF
>-|TRBV9|-|TRBJ1-5
TGTGCCAGCAGCGTAGGGGCGGGAGGGAGTCAGCCCCAGCATTTT
CASSVGAGGSQPQHF
>TRBD1|TRBV5-1|-|TRBJ2-1
TGCGCCAGCAGGAAGGACAGGGCCGTCTACAATGAGCAGTTCTTC
CASRKDRAVYNEQFF
>-|TRBV6-5|-|TRBJ1-1
TGTGCCAGCAGTTCGGCAGGGTGGCAAGGAGAAGCTTTCTTT
CASSSAGWQGEAFF
>-|TRBV3-1/TRBV3-2|-|TRBJ2-7
TGTGCCAGCAGCAAGGGGACTTACGAGCAGTACTTC
CASSKGTYEQYF
>-|TRBV12-3/TRBV12-4|-|TRBJ1-5
TGTGCCAGCAGTTTCGGCGGTCCCCAGCATTTT
CASSFGGPQHF
>-|TRBV27|few|TRBJ1-6
TGTGCCAGCAGTTTGGCAGGGTATAATTCACCCCTCCACTTT
CASSLAGYNSPLHF
>-|TRBV7-8|once|TRBJ2-3
TGTGCCAGCAGGCCTCGCGGCGGAGATACGCAGTATTTT
CASRPRGGDTQYF
>TRBD1|TRBV30|-|TRBJ2-3
TGTGCCTGGAATGGACAGGTCGGGACAGATACGCAGTATTTT
CAWNGQVGTDTQYF
>TRBD1|TRBV5-5|-|TRBJ2-4
TGTGCCAGCCTGGGGGTCGGGACAGGGTATGTTCAGTACTTC
CASLGVGTGYVQYF
>-|TRBV11-1|-|TRBJ1-1
TGTGCCAGCAGCGTCGTGTACACTGAAGCTTTCTTT
CASSVVYTEAFF
>-|TRBV5-4|-|TRBJ2-7
TGTGCCAGCAGCTTGGCGGGGTACTACGAGCAGTACTTC
CASSLAGYYEQYF
>TRBD1|TRBV11-2|-|TRBJ1-4
TGTGCCAGCAGCTTACCCGGACAGGGAGTGAGTGAAAAACTGTTTTTT
CASSLPGQGVSEKLFF
>TRBD2|TRBV4-1|-|TRBJ2-7
TGCGCCAGCAGCCAAGAAATCGGGAGGAACGAGCAGTACTTC
CASSQEIGRNEQYF
>TRBD2|TRBV28|-|TRBJ2-1
TGTGCCAGCAGTTTAGGATTAGCGGGAGTCCATGAGCAGTTCTTC
CASSLGLAGVHEQFF
>-|TRBV6-2/TRBV6-3|-|TRBJ1-5
TGTGCCAGCAGTTGGAGCAGGGGCCTTCATCAGCCCCAGCATTTT
CASSWSRGLHQPQHF
>-|TRBV28|-|TRBJ1-5
TGTGCCAGCAGTTTATCAGGGGCTAGCAATCAGCCCCAGCATTTT
CASSLSGASNQPQHF
>-|TRBV4-2|-|TRBJ2-3
TGTGCCAGCAGCCAAGTTAGAGACACAGATACGCAGTATTTT
CASSQVRDTDTQYF
>-|TRBV30|-|TRBJ2-7
TGTGCCTGGAGGCACCTCCTCCCGACAGGTTCCTACGAGCAGTACTTC
CAWRHLLPTGSYEQYF
>TRBD1|TRBV5-5|-|TRBJ2-5
TGTGCCAGCAGCTTAGAGGGGGCAGGAGAGACCCAGTACTTC
CASSLEGAGETQYF
>TRBD1|TRBV19|-|TRBJ1-1
TGTGCCAGTAGTCATGCAACTGACCGTAGGGGGCGGACTGAAGCTTTCTTT
CASSHATDRRGRTEAFF
>TRBD2|TRBV6-6|-|TRBJ2-7
TGTGCCAGCAGTTTCCCGGGACTAGCGAGGCAAGAGCAGTACTTC
CASSFPGLARQEQYF
>TRBD1|TRBV2|-|TRBJ2-3
TGTGCCAGCAGGCCGGGACAGGGGCGGACAGATACGCAGTATTTT
CASRPGQGRTDTQYF
>TRBD2|TRBV4-1|-|TRBJ2-4
TGCGCCAGCAGCCCCCGGGAGCGGGGGGGCTTAGAAAACATTCAGTACTTC
CASSPRERGGLENIQYF
>TRBD1|TRBV4-2|once|TRBJ2-2
TGTGCCAGCAGCCAAGGGGGGACAGCGAACACCGGGGAGCTGTTTTTT
CASSQGGTANTGELFF
>-|TRBV9|-|TRBJ2-2
TGTGCCAGCAGCGTAACCCTAGCGCCGGCGAACACCGGGGAGCTGTTTTTT
CASSVTLAPANTGELFF
>-|TRBV5-1|-|TRBJ1-1
TGCGCCAGCAGCCTAATACCGGGTAACACTGAAGCTTTCTTT
CASSLIPGNTEAFF
>TRBD1|TRBV5-1|-|TRBJ2-7
TGCGCCAGCAGATATTCTCAGGGGGACGAGCAGTACTTC
CASRYSQGDEQYF
>-|TRBV15|-|TRBJ1-6
TGTGCCACCAGCATTACTAGGGCTTCACCCCTCCACTTT
CATSITRASPLHF
>-|TRBV5-1|-|TRBJ1-1
TGCGCCAGCAGCTTGAGGCGGGGAGGGGGAAACACTGAAGCTTTCTTT
CASSLRRGGGNTEAFF
>-|TRBV5-1|-|TRBJ1-5
TGCGCCAGCAGCATCGGGACACTTAGCAATCAGCCCCAGCATTTT
CASSIGTLSNQPQHF
>-|TRBV5-4|few|TRBJ1-2
TGTGCCAGCAGCTTCGCAGGGTTGAACTATGGCTACACCTTC
CASSFAGLNYGYTF
>TRBD1|TRBV6-2/TRBV6-3|-|TRBJ2-3
TGTGCCAGCAGTTTGGACAGGGGGGATACGCAGTATTTT
CASSLDRGDTQYF
>TRBD1|TRBV18|-|TRBJ2-7
TGTGCCAGCTCACCTGGGACAGGGGTCTACGAGCAGTACTTC
CASSPGTGVYEQYF
>-|TRBV5-6|-|TRBJ1-6
TGTGCCAGCAGCTTGCCTCGGGGTATGAATTCACCCCTCCACTTT
CASSLPRGMNSPLHF
>-|TRBV27|-|TRBJ2-7
TGTGCCAGCAGTTTATACCCCGGGGGTTACGAGCAGTACTTC
CASSLYPGGYEQYF
>-|TRBV27|-|TRBJ1-1
TGTGCCAGCGCCCCCTACCGGAACACTGAAGCTTTCTTT
CASAPYRNTEAFF
>-|TRBV7-2|-|TRBJ1-4
TGTGCCAGCAGCCCACAGGGATTTGCAACTAATGAAAAACTGTTTTTT
CASSPQGFATNEKLFF